This note documents a single T cell receptor (beta chain) sequence. This record comes from a study of blood T cell repertoires in COVID-19. The CDR3 extends over 16 amino acids. CDR1 and CDR2 (germline): SGHNT, YENEEA. V dropped 5 bases and J dropped 1 base, with 17 bases sitting between them. Measured with immunoSEQ multiplex PCR; TCRdb has only the in-frame clones, and not every one. The sample includes roughly 150,000 clones, 84% of them seen just once. The clonotype originates from a woman of 80 years or more with COVID-19, enrolled during active disease. Sequencing was performed on peripheral blood. V and J are TRBV11-3 and TRBJ1-1; D may be TRBD1 (5 bases). The CDR3 is CASSLGGSRANTEAFF. Written as DNA, the CDR3 is TGTGCCAGCAGCCTGGGGGGGTCGCGTGCGAACACTGAAGCTTTCTTT.